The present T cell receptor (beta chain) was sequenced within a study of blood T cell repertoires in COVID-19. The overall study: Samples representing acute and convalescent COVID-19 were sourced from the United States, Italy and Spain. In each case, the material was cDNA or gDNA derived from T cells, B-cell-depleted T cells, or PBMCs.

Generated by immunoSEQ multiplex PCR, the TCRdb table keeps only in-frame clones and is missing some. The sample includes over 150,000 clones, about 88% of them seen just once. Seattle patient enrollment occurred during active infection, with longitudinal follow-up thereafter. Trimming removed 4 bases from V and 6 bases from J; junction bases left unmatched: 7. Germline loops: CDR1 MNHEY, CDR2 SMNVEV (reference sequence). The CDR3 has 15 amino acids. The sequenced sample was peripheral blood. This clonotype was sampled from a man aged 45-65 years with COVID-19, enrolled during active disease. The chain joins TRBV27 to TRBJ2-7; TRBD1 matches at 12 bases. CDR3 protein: CASSSPGQGAGEQYF. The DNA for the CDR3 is TGTGCCAGCAGTTCCCCGGGACAGGGGGCGGGCGAGCAGTACTTC.